The present TCR beta chain was sequenced within a study of shared clonotypes between healthy human individuals (dated by TCRdb to about 2020). About the full investigation: A few men and two women, aged 18 to 49 years, made up the cohort. Per donor, leukapheresis produced somewhere between about 0.94 and 9.5 billion PBMCs. Per donor, three plates each were used for CD4 naive and CD4 memory, two for CD8 naive, and one for CD8 memory. To increase sequencing depth and limit assay-specific biases, TCR repertoire library preparation and sequencing were carried out by different laboratories using diverse techniques. To estimate repertoire size and how much clonotypes are shared between individuals, the study performed deep sequencing of blood TCR repertoires from about five healthy adults.

TCR CDR3 regions were amplified from genomic DNA by multiplex PCR using the deep immunoSEQ assay. For each cell subset, the extracted genomic DNA was distributed evenly across all wells of several immunoSEQ 96-well plates, and each plate served as one replicate. For sorted subsets, each replicate PCR was loaded with roughly 200 ng genomic DNA, equivalent to about 30,000 T cell genomes. Purified libraries were measured with a Qubit 3.0 fluorometer, size-checked on a Bioanalyzer 2100, and measured again with the KAPA Library Quantification kit. Every immunoSEQ 96-well plate was sequenced on a separate single-read 150-cycle Illumina NextSeq 550 flow cell. As for how the authors treated the data: Because the immunoSEQ output included only junctional sequences and no quality scores, the filtering could not be the same as the filtering used for full-length reads. To assign V/J genes and CDR3, sequences were annotated using PyIR, a Python wrapper for IgBLAST v1.9, with IMGT germline references. Reads were removed for weak V/J assignments (E-value above 1e-6), missing CDR3, stop codons, out-of-frame junctions, or ambiguous translated residues. V3J clonotypes were defined by identical inferred V gene, J gene, and CDR3 amino acid sequence. Percentage overlap between repertoires was calculated by dividing the number of shared unique clonotypes by the size of the smaller repertoire. RTK rarefaction, the Chao1 estimator, and Recon v2.1 estimates of unobserved clonotypes were used to assess repertoire richness. Generation probabilities were computed with OLGA for all TCRbeta clonotypes obtained by the gDNA method from several donors. As stored in TCRdb, this immuneACCESS dataset retains in-frame rearrangements with V and J assigned. A fraction of the clones does not appear; measured against another copy, unresolved V genes explain less than half of the discrepancy, and the remainder lacks a known reason. The DNA was the basis for D and trimming; V, J and clone size are from that table. Within this sample are about 680,000 clones, with 73% of them counted one time only. The ten largest clones take up roughly 2% of the sample.

The research as a whole found: The genetic and exposure-history diversity represented was limited by the small number of donors. Pairwise subsampling led to the expectation that sequencing depth would affect the degree of clonotype sharing among donors. When four donors were compared, the shared fraction of clonotypes was around 5% for naive CD4, less than 4% for naive CD8, more than 2% for memory CD4, and about 0.36% for memory CD8. Larger estimated clonotype richness was generally found for naive subsets than for memory subsets. Compared with non-shared clonotypes, the clonotypes found in all four sorted-subset donors had higher generation probabilities. Sampling was limited to blood, and TCR repertoires in tissue likely differ from TCR repertoires in blood. Even with the large sequencing depth, rarefaction of the sorted-subset datasets indicated that sequencing was incomplete.

Healthy HIV-negative adults with no recently reported acute infections or vaccinations were included as donors. Only Caucasian adults living in Nashville, Tennessee, USA were represented among the donors. CD4+ T cells were enriched by magnetic negative selection; naive cells were then positively selected on CD45RA, and the negative fraction formed the memory subset. After blood collection by leukapheresis, PBMCs were isolated using Ficoll-Histopaque density gradient centrifugation and then cryopreserved in the vapor phase of liquid nitrogen. Analytical flow cytometry was used to check the purity and quantity of every magnetically sorted T cell population. Genomic DNA was isolated from every sorted fraction and measured by UV absorbance on a Nanodrop 2000c. This clone was seen at least ten times. The clone's antigen remains unknown. Base qualities are not at hand, and no much larger clone is one base apart.

This receptor was identified in a woman aged 25 to 39 in good health. Specimen: memory CD4+ T cells sorted from blood. The cell subset or site label here, explained by the study, means: CD45RA-negative fraction.

The bases are TGTGCCAGCAGCCGGGACAGTTTCTCCTACGAGCAGTACTTC. Translation gives CASSRDSFSYEQYF. The sequence joins TRBV7-9 to TRBJ2-7; 7 bases in between match TRBD1. Counted from cysteine to phenylalanine, this CDR3 has 14 amino acids. CDR3 DNA only is kept here, 42 bases in frame from base 1. V ends up 5 bases short and J 0 bases short, with an unmatched junction base count of 4. From the germline V gene (reference sequence), CDR1 is SEHNR and CDR2 is FQNEAQ.